This T cell receptor beta chain was found in a study of shared clonotypes between healthy human individuals. Each sample came from a Caucasian adult donor living in Nashville, Tennessee. Germline loops: CDR1 SGDLS, CDR2 YYNGEE. Trimming took off 0 bases at V and 7 bases at J, with 14 bases between the two ends. The CDR3 is made up of 14 amino acids. Every subset's genomic DNA went evenly onto several immunoSEQ plates. TCRdb's copy holds only in-frame clones and misses some; the assay was immunoSEQ multiplex PCR. The table includes a few million clones, around 90% detected once. This sequence was found in a man younger than 30 in good health. Some clones in this sample may be carry-over from other donors' samples. Sequencing was performed on naive CD4+ T cells from PBMCs. Noted subset: CD45RA+ positively selected. The chain has TRBV9 and TRBJ2-7; D perhaps matches TRBD2 (5 bases). The DNA of the CDR3 is TGTGCCAGCAGCGTAGGCGGTGGCCCGGGAGAGCAGTACTTC. Translated, it gives CASSVGGGPGEQYF. The full variable domain, in which reference TRBV9 and TRBJ2-7 provide the parts outside the CDR3, is DSGVTQTPKHLITATGQRVTLRCSPRSGDLSVYWYQQSLDQGLQFLIQYYNGEERAKGNILERFSAQQFPDLHSELNLSSLELGDSALYFCASSVGGGPGEQYFGPGTRLTVT.